A single sample is the source of the 20 T cell receptor beta chains below, sequenced in a study of blood T cells in healthy people across ages. It was with a sample-barcoded 5' primer and a J-beta primer mix that a second PCR of roughly 7 to 12 cycles was run. A single record per CDR3 protein comes from TCRdb applying MiXCR to the 5' RACE reads. The sample shows approximately 880,000 distinct CDR3 sequences, about 48% of them seen only once. Sample: blood. These receptor sequences come from a young man in good health.

This rearrangement joins TRBV9 to TRBJ2-7; D is undetermined. Germline assignment: CDR1 SGDLS and CDR2 YYNGEE. CDR3 length: 14 amino acids. V lost 4 bases to trimming and J lost 4 bases, with 15 bases between them. The CDR3, as DNA: TGTGCCAGCAGCCCCGACGGTAACCTATACGAGCAGTACTTC. It translates to CASSPDGNLYEQYF.

This chain links TRBV6-5 with TRBJ2-6; possible D gene TRBD2, 6 bases. The CDR3 is 18 residues long. CDR1 and CDR2 (germline): MNHEY, SVGAGI. V shed 0 bases and J shed 0 bases, with 12 bases lying between them. The CDR3 nucleotides read TGTGCCAGCAGTTACTCGGGTAGCGGAAGCTCTGGGGCCAACGTCCTGACTTTC. Encoded protein: CASSYSGSGSSGANVLTF.

The chain joins TRBV7-2 to TRBJ2-5; TRBD1 aligns across 12 bases. Germline trimming cut 7 bases from V and 5 bases from J; bases unmatched to any gene: 8. Per the germline V gene, CDR1 is SGHTA and CDR2 is FQGNSA. The CDR3 spans 15 residues. CDR3 sequence: CASIGGTGGGETQYF. Here the CDR3 DNA reads TGTGCCAGCATCGGCGGGACAGGGGGCGGTGAGACCCAGTACTTC.

The gene calls are TRBV7-2 and TRBJ2-1, with a tentative D call TRBD1 (5 bases). Germline V lookup: CDR1 SGHTA, CDR2 FQGNSA. V shed 2 bases and J shed 10 bases, with 12 bases lying between them. This CDR3 is 13 amino acids long. The CDR3 DNA sequence: TGTGCCAGCAGCTTACTCGATCAGGGAGAGCAGTTCTTC. Its translation is CASSLLDQGEQFF.

This rearrangement joins TRBV20-1 to TRBJ2-5; D call uncertain. Germline loops: CDR1 DFQATT, CDR2 SNEGSKA (reference sequence). V was cut by 2 bases and J by 2 bases, with 9 bases left in between. The CDR3 contains 13 residues. CDR3 sequence: CSARFGQQETQYF. DNA for the CDR3: TGCAGTGCTAGATTTGGGCAACAAGAGACCCAGTACTTC.

This clonotype was detected a few times. V gene TRBV6-5 combines with J gene TRBJ2-3; D is possibly TRBD2 (6 bases). The ends were cut back, 0 bases at V and 2 bases at J, with 9 bases in the middle. The CDR3 runs 15 residues. Germline V gene data show CDR1 as MNHEY and CDR2 as SVGAGI. The CDR3: CASSYSAGHTDTQYF. As DNA, the CDR3 is TGTGCCAGCAGTTACTCGGCGGGGCACACAGATACGCAGTATTTT.

The chain recombines TRBV7-2 with TRBJ2-3; 8 nucleotides match TRBD1. The DNA end is more similar to TRBJ2-1, so the J call may be wrong. Looked up from germline, CDR1 is SGHTA and CDR2 is FQGNSA. The CDR3 consists of 13 residues. DNA of the CDR3: TGTGCCAGCGGGCGGACAGGGACAGATACGCAGTTCTTC. The encoded protein is CASGRTGTDTQFF.

V is TRBV15 and J is TRBJ2-5; D is tentatively TRBD1 or TRBD2 (5 bases each). Trimming left V 3 bases short and J 5 bases short, with 13 bases between. Germline CDR1 reads LNHNV; CDR2 reads YYDKDF (reference sequence). CDR3 length: 14 residues. CDR3 sequence (DNA): TGTGCCACCAGCAGCCCGGCTTGGGGGGAGACCCAGTACTTC. It specifies CATSSPAWGETQYF.

J is TRBJ2-3 and V is TRBV27; no definite D call. The CDR3 contains 15 residues. CDR1 and CDR2 (germline): MNHEY, SMNVEV (reference sequence). Between the trimmed V and J ends, which lost 6 bases and 2 bases, there was a span of 15 bases. CDR3 loop: CASRTVQKITDTQYF. CDR3 nucleotides: TGTGCCAGCAGGACCGTACAAAAGATCACAGATACGCAGTATTTT.

This chain links TRBV12-3 or TRBV12-4 with TRBJ2-1; 8 bases align to TRBD1. With V trimmed by 7 bases and J by 2 bases, 7 bases remained unmatched. This CDR3 spans 15 amino acids. The CDR3 nucleotides read TGTGCCAGCACCCTTGACAGGGGAACCTACAATGAGCAGTTCTTC. Residues: CASTLDRGTYNEQFF.

This clonotype was recorded only once. V and J are TRBV4-1 and TRBJ1-2; tentatively, D is TRBD1 (5 bases). The germline V and J ends were trimmed by 3 bases and 7 bases, with 15 bases remaining between them. CDR3 size: 14 residues. Germline V gene lookup returns CDR1 MGHRA and CDR2 YSYEKL. DNA of the CDR3: TGCGCCAGCAGCCAGGGACCAAAGGGGTGTGGCTACACCTTC. Protein product: CASSQGPKGCGYTF.

In its sample, this clonotype was seen a few times. V gene TRBV15 combines with J gene TRBJ2-1; 8 bases are a match to TRBD2. CDR1 is LNHNV, CDR2 YYDKDF, per germline (reference sequence). The CDR3 has 16 amino acids. The trim removed 4 bases at V and 7 bases at J, leaving 12 bases unmatched. The CDR3 here is CATSKAVGTSENEQFF. The CDR3 coding sequence is TGTGCCACCAGCAAGGCTGTAGGGACTAGTGAGAATGAGCAGTTCTTC.

This chain links TRBV6-2 or TRBV6-3 with TRBJ2-7; D remains unclear. The better agreement between TRBJ2-5 and the DNA end casts doubt on the J call. This CDR3 is 15 amino acids long. Per germline, CDR1 MNHEY and CDR2 SVGEGT. CDR3 coding DNA: TGTGCCAGCACCCCCGGGCAGCTTAACCAAGAGACCCAGTACTTC. This gives the protein CASTPGQLNQETQYF.

This rearrangement joins TRBV6-5 to TRBJ2-3; 8 bases match TRBD2. The V segment lost 0 bases and the J segment 2 bases; nucleotides outside the gene matches: 10. This CDR3 has 18 residues. Per germline, CDR1 MNHEY and CDR2 SVGAGI. CDR3 in amino acids: CASSYSKPAGGHTDTQYF. The CDR3, as DNA: TGTGCCAGCAGTTACTCGAAACCTGCGGGGGGCCACACAGATACGCAGTATTTT.

This chain connects TRBV20-1 to TRBJ2-3; D not certain. V was trimmed by 3 bases and J by 1 base, leaving 8 bases between them. Germline lookup yields CDR1 DFQATT and CDR2 SNEGSKA (reference sequence). The length of the CDR3 is 13 residues. In nucleotides, the CDR3 is TGCAGTGCTAGGTCCGCCGGCACAGATACGCAGTATTTT. It yields the protein CSARSAGTDTQYF.

This clonotype was detected only a few times. The chain is built from TRBV7-9 and TRBJ2-3; the match to TRBD2 covers 8 bases. Germline V CDR1 and CDR2: SEHNR, FQNEAQ (reference sequence). The CDR3 has 16 residues. Losses at the gene ends were 1 base for V and 1 base for J; bases not matched to a gene: 4. CDR3: CASSLGSSGGTDTQYF. The DNA of the CDR3 is TGTGCCAGCAGCTTAGGGAGTAGCGGGGGCACAGATACGCAGTATTTT.

Of note for this clonotype: One base away lies a much larger clone, so this may be a sequencing read error. The V call is TRBV7-2, the J call TRBJ2-3, with D maybe TRBD2 (6 bases). Trimming shortened V by 5 bases and J by 4 bases, and 10 bases separated the two germline ends. This CDR3 comprises 13 residues. Germline V gives CDR1 SGHTA, CDR2 FQGNSA. The CDR3 sequence is CASSHWGADTQYF. CDR3 bases: TGTGCCAGCAGCCACTGGGGGGCAGATACGCAGTATTTT.

The chain has TRBV7-9 and TRBJ2-7, with 8 bases aligning to TRBD1. After removal of 5 bases from V and 1 base from J, the junction contained 7 bases not matched to a gene. CDR3 size: 15 residues. Looked up from germline, CDR1 is SEHNR and CDR2 is FQNEAQ (reference sequence). The CDR3 reads CASSARDRPSYEQYF. The CDR3 nucleotides read TGTGCCAGCAGCGCAAGGGACAGGCCTTCCTACGAGCAGTACTTC.

This clonotype was seen a handful of times. The V gene is TRBV11-2, the J gene TRBJ2-1; D could derive from TRBD1 or TRBD2 (5 bases each). The CDR3 loop spans 11 amino acids. The germline V gene encodes CDR1 SGHAT and CDR2 FQNNGV. The V end lost 3 bases, the J end lost 12 bases, and 9 bases lay between the germline ends. This CDR3 reads CASSLSGGQFF. In DNA, the CDR3 is TGTGCCAGCAGCTTGAGTGGGGGGCAGTTCTTC.

In this sample, this clonotype turned up a few times. This chain links TRBV7-2 with TRBJ2-3; the D gene could be TRBD1 or TRBD2 (5 bases each). Germline CDR1 is SGHTA and CDR2 is FQGNSA. CDR3 size: 14 residues. The DNA of the CDR3 is TGTGCAACGCTTGGGGGTGGTAGCACAGATACGCAGTATTTT. Translating it yields CATLGGGSTDTQYF.